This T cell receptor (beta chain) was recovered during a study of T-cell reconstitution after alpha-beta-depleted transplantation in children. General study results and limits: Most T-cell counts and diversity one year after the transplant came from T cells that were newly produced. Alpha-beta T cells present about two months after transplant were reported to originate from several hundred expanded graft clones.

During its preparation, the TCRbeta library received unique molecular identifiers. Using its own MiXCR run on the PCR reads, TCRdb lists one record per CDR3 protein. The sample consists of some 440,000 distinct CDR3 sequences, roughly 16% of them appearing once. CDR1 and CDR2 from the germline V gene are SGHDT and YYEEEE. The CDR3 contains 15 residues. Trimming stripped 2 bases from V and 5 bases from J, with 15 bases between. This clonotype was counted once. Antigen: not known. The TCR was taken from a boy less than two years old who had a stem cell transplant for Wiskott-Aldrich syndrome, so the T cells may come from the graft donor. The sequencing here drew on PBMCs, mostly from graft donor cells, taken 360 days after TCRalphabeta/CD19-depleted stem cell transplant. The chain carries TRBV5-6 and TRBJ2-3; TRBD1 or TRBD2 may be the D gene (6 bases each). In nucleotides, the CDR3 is TGTGCCAGCAGCTTCACGTGGGGGGCAGGAGATACGCAGTATTTT. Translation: CASSFTWGAGDTQYF.